The clone carrying this T cell receptor beta chain was seen a few times. The sample is drawn from a study of blood T cell repertoires in COVID-19. Overall study: The United States, Italy and Spain supplied acute and convalescent COVID-19 samples. T cells, B-cell-depleted T cells, or PBMCs supplied cDNA or gDNA.

Source study methods: Amplification with reference gene primers provided the estimates of nucleated cell counts. Measured with immunoSEQ multiplex PCR; TCRdb has only the in-frame clones, and not every one. That table supplies the V and J calls and clone size; D and trimming were determined from the DNA. This table holds about 380,000 clones, more than 65% found once. Germline CDR1 LNHNV, CDR2 YYDKDF (reference sequence). The ends lost 4 bases at V and 1 base at J; junction bases unmatched: 6. The CDR3 has 15 residues. The receptor comes from a human donor with acute or convalescent COVID-19. The donor label of this sample is uncertain. This chain connects TRBV15 to TRBJ2-7, with 8 bases fitting TRBD1. Sequenced input: peripheral blood. The CDR3 DNA sequence: TGTGCCACCAGCAACCCCGGGACAGGTTCCTACGAGCAGTACTTC. This gives the protein CATSNPGTGSYEQYF.